What follows describes a single T cell receptor (beta chain). This CDR3 region has 16 residues. Germline CDR1 reads SEHNR; CDR2 reads FQNEAQ (reference sequence). Germline trimming cut 4 bases from V and 4 bases from J; bases unmatched to any gene: 5. The sample comes from a study of technical replicates of blood from several donors. Assay: immunoSEQ multiplex PCR; the TCRdb copy retains only in-frame clones and omits some. The sample holds 55,000 to 75,000 clones, about 90% seen once. The clonotype originates from a human donor in good health. Some clones in this sample may be carry-over from other donors' samples. The sample comprised PBMCs. V gene TRBV7-9 combines with J gene TRBJ2-1; 12 bases are a match to TRBD2. CDR3: CASSSVTSGRYNEQFF. As DNA, the CDR3 is TGTGCCAGCAGCTCCGTGACTAGCGGGAGATACAATGAGCAGTTCTTC. The entire variable domain, with the rest obtained from reference TRBV7-9 and TRBJ2-1, is as follows: DTGVSQNPRHKITKRGQNVTFRCDPISEHNRLYWYRQTLGQGPEFLTYFQNEAQLEKSRLLSDRFSAERPKGSFSTLEIQRTEQGDSAMYLCASSSVTSGRYNEQFFGPGTRLTVL.